This T cell receptor (beta chain) emerged from a study of cytotoxic CD8 clonotypes in ibrutinib-treated CLL (dated by TCRdb to the early 2020s). Concerning the study at large: The cohort had 11 relapsed/refractory and roughly 15 treatment-naive patients; 17 were IGHV unmutated. On average, each sample had some 250,000 productive templates and approximately 100,000 productive rearrangements. Cryopreserved peripheral blood mononuclear cells were obtained before treatment, at response, and at either sustained remission or disease progression. Partial responses were observed in about 24 patients and complete responses in 2; after a median follow-up of roughly 62 months, remission was maintained in about 15 patients and progression was observed in approximately twelve. Longitudinal samples were available for about 30% of the 86 trial participants. Response samples were taken after a median of 12 months on treatment, ranging from about 6 to 40 months.

CDR1 and CDR2 are read off the germline V gene (reference sequence) as SEHNR and FQNEAQ. Measured from the cysteine to the phenylalanine, the CDR3 is 13 residues long. Of all the DNA, just the CDR3 is kept, 39 bases in frame from base 1. The germline ends are 16 bases apart after V is trimmed by 7 bases and J by 6 bases. Approximately 2 micrograms of genomic DNA were extracted from cryopreserved PBMCs for TCR beta library preparation. High-throughput TCR beta sequencing was performed on longitudinal blood samples from CLL patients receiving ibrutinib monotherapy. The patients took part in an open-label, single-center phase 2 trial of ibrutinib monotherapy. A MiSeq instrument was used for deep resolution sequencing, which targeted depths ranging from 1 in 1 million up to 1 in 200,000 T cells, with coverage averaging 10x for each clonotype. The immunoSEQ hsTCRB Kit was used to generate the TCR beta libraries. The original pipeline was this. The data were analyzed with ImmunoSEQ Analyzer and ImmunoSEQ Data Assistant, and V, D and J gene assignments followed IMGT definitions. Clonality was computed as one minus normalized Shannon entropy of productive rearrangement frequencies, ranging from 0 to 1. Only overrepresented clonotypes making up at least 0.05% of each patient's repertoire were included in the public clonotype analysis. About 13 age-matched healthy donor repertoires from immuneACCESS were used as controls for clonality. Drawn from immuneACCESS, this table holds only the in-frame rearrangements with V and J called that TCRdb kept. Clones are partly lost; checked studies trace under half to an unresolved V gene and leave the rest unexplained. That table furnishes V, J and clone size, whereas the DNA furnished D and trimming. Across this sample there are some 300,000 clones, with just under 80% seen only once. 5.5% to 8% of the sample rests with the top ten.

General conclusions and limits of the study: Public clonotypes were rare and either contracted or stayed stable during treatment, and the rise in clonality at ibrutinib response reflected the expansion of private clonotypes. At baseline, clonality was higher than in age-matched healthy donors and showed a strong correlation with circulating CD8+ T-cell counts. Sustained-remission and progressing patients did not have matched sampling times, and lymph node repertoires were not examined. At ibrutinib response clonality went up, during sustained remission it held steady, and at progression it dropped back toward baseline.

This clone was recorded once. The specificity of this receptor is unknown. No base-level quality is on record; no much larger clone is a single base apart. The material sequenced was PBMCs, taken before ibrutinib treatment. The chain uses TRBV7-9 and TRBJ2-7; a tentative D match to TRBD2 spans 6 bases. This clonotype was sampled from a human donor with chronic lymphocytic leukemia. The nucleotide sequence is given as TGTGCCAGCAATACGGCGGGATTAAGCGAGCAGTACTTC. Its amino acids are CASNTAGLSEQYF.